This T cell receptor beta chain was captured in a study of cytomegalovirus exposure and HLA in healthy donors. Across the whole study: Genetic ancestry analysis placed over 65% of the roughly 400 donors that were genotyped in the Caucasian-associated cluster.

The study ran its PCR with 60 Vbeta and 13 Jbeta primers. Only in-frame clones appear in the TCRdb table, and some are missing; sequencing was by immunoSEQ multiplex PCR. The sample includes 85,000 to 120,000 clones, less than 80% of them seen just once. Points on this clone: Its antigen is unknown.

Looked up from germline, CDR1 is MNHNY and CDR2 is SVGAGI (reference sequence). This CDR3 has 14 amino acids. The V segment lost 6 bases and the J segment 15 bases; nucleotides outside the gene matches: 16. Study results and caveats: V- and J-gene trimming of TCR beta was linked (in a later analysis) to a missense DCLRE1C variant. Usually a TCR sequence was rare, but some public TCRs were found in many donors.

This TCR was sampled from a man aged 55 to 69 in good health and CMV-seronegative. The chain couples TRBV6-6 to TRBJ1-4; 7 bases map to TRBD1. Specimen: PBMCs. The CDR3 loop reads CASSGTVITFLMFF. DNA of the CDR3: TGTGCCAGCAGCGGGACAGTCATCACCTTTTTGATGTTTTTT.